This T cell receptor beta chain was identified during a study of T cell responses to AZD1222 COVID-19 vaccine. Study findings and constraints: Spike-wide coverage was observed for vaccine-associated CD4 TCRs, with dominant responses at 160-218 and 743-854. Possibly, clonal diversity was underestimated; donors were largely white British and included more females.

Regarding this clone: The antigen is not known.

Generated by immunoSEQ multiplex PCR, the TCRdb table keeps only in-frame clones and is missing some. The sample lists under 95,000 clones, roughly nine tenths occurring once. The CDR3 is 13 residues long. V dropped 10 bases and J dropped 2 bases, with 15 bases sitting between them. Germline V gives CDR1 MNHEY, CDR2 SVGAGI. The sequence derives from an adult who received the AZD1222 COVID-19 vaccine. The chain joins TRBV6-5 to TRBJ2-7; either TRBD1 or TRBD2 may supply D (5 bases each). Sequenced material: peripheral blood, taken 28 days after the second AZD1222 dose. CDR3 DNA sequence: TGTGCCACACAAACCGGGGCCCCCTACGAGCAGTACTTC. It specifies CATQTGAPYEQYF.